This T cell receptor beta chain was identified during a study of cytomegalovirus exposure and HLA in healthy donors. This table comes from immunoSEQ multiplex PCR, and its TCRdb copy is limited to in-frame clones, with some not included. The table lists under 200,000 clones, about nine tenths of them singletons, with under 7% in the top ten. Study-wide results and caveats: Cytomegalovirus-associated status was assigned to 164 TCR beta chains.

As for this clone: Its antigen is as yet unknown.

Germline V lookup: CDR1 GTSNPN, CDR2 SVGIG (reference sequence). The CDR3 length is 12 residues. V lost 5 bases to trimming and J lost 3 bases, with 10 bases between them. The chain employs TRBV30 and TRBJ1-2; TRBD1 is a possible D gene (5 bases). The receptor comes from a woman aged 25 to 39 in good health and CMV-seronegative. Source material: PBMCs. This chain's CDR3 is CAWVDIDYGYTF. In nucleotides, the CDR3 is TGTGCCTGGGTGGACATCGACTATGGCTACACCTTC.